The 13 T cell receptor beta chains below were found in one sample sequenced in a study of blood T cell repertoires in COVID-19. Method: immunoSEQ multiplex PCR; TCRdb's copy keeps in-frame clones and lacks some. This table has some 200,000 clones, about 87% appearing once. Material: peripheral blood. The receptors were gathered from a woman between 18 and 29 years old who had recovered from COVID-19.

Comment on this clone: The identical CDR3 is also encoded by other nucleotide sequences in the sample. The CDR3 sequence is CASSPDRGQPQHF. The CDR3 coding sequence is TGTGCCAGCTCTCCCGACAGGGGCCAGCCCCAGCATTTT. V gene TRBV18 combines with J gene TRBJ1-5, with 8 positions matching TRBD1. Germline V CDR1 and CDR2: KGHSH, LQKENI. The V segment lost 6 bases and the J segment 7 bases; nucleotides outside the gene matches: 5. The CDR3 is made up of 13 amino acids.

The genes are TRBV23-1 and TRBJ2-3; the match to TRBD1 covers 8 bases. TRBV23-1 is marked as an open reading frame, function uncertain. CDR3 size: 15 residues. With V trimmed by 10 bases and J by 4 bases, 13 bases remained unmatched. DNA of the CDR3: TGCGCCACCCGTAGACAGGGGTGTTCTTCAGATACGCAGTATTTT. It is translated as CATRRQGCSSDTQYF.

The CDR3 is CASSLEGYSNQPQHF. The CDR3 coding sequence is TGTGCCAGCAGTTTAGAGGGCTATAGCAATCAGCCCCAGCATTTT. This sequence joins TRBV27 and TRBJ1-5; D is uncertain. V was trimmed by 2 bases and J by 0 bases, leaving 8 bases between them. Germline loops: CDR1 MNHEY, CDR2 SMNVEV (reference sequence). The CDR3 loop spans 15 amino acids.

CDR3 DNA sequence: TGTGCCAGCAGTGAACCGGGACGCCGGGGGCAAGAGACCCAGTACTTC. Its translation: CASSEPGRRGQETQYF. The chain recombines TRBV25-1 with TRBJ2-5; tentative D call: TRBD2 (6 bases). CDR1 and CDR2 (germline): MGHDK, SYGVNS. The V end was cut by 2 bases, the J end by 2 bases, with 15 bases between. The CDR3 is 16 amino acids.

This clone showed up many times. This chain connects TRBV7-9 to TRBJ2-7; TRBD1 aligns across 8 bases. Unmatched junction bases numbered 3, after V lost 1 base and J lost 1 base. The V gene's germline CDR1 is SEHNR and CDR2 FQNEAQ (reference sequence). The CDR3 totals 15 residues. The CDR3 DNA sequence: TGTGCCAGCAGCTTAGACAGGGGGGCTTCCTACGAGCAGTACGTC. It codes for CASSLDRGASYEQYV.

J is TRBJ2-1 and V is TRBV24-1; 11 positions agree with TRBD1. CDR3 length equals 17 residues. J lost 5 bases, V lost 0 bases, and 5 bases had no gene match. Per germline, CDR1 KGHDR and CDR2 SFDVKD. CDR3 protein: CATSDLGQGAMDNEQFF. The CDR3 nucleotides read TGTGCCACCAGTGATTTGGGACAGGGGGCGATGGACAATGAGCAGTTCTTC.

V usage is TRBV19 and J usage is TRBJ2-2; D is perhaps TRBD1 (5 bases). V lost 3 bases, J lost 1 base, and 12 bases lay in between. This CDR3 has 16 amino acids. In germline, CDR1 is LNHDA, CDR2 SQIVND (reference sequence). CDR3 in amino acids: CASSIDSVLNTGELFF. CDR3 in DNA: TGTGCCAGTAGTATCGACAGCGTCTTGAACACCGGGGAGCTGTTTTTT.

CDR3 loop: CAISQNAQGPYGYTF. Here the CDR3 DNA reads TGTGCCATCAGTCAGAACGCACAGGGCCCCTATGGCTACACCTTC. This sequence joins TRBV10-3 and TRBJ1-2, with D possibly being TRBD1 (6 bases). With 5 bases removed from V and 4 bases from J, the gap between germline ends came to 17 bases. CDR1 ENHRY and CDR2 SYGVKD come from the germline V gene. CDR3 size: 15 residues.

The gene calls are TRBV5-1 and TRBJ2-4; 9 bases agree with TRBD1. The germline V gene encodes CDR1 SGHRS and CDR2 YFSETQ. The V and J ends lost 4 bases and 0 bases, in that order; junction bases with no gene match: 14. The CDR3 contains 19 residues. In DNA, the CDR3 is TGCGCCAGCAGCGACCGATCCGGGACAGGGCAAATAGCCAAAAACATTCAGTACTTC. Its translation is CASSDRSGTGQIAKNIQYF.

The V and J genes are TRBV28 and TRBJ2-5, with 7 bases lining up with TRBD2. V shed 5 bases and J 5 bases; nucleotides not matched to a gene: 14. The length of the CDR3 is 16 residues. Germline V gene sequence: CDR1 MDHEN, CDR2 SYDVKM. The CDR3 DNA follows: TGTGCCAGCAGTAGCTTGATGGGGGAGGGCCGGGAGACCCAGTACTTC. It translates to CASSSLMGEGRETQYF.

The chain uses TRBV30 and TRBJ2-1, with 7 bases aligning to TRBD1. Germline loops: CDR1 GTSNPN, CDR2 SVGIG (reference sequence). The J segment lost 0 bases and the V segment lost 2 bases, leaving 4 bases of the junction unmatched. The CDR3 runs 15 residues. The CDR3 DNA reads TGTGCCTGGAGTCTCCAGGGGGTCTCCTACAATGAGCAGTTCTTC. Amino acid sequence: CAWSLQGVSYNEQFF.

The chain is built from TRBV7-5 and TRBJ1-6; the table's D gene call, TRBD1, was not cross checked with the DNA. TRBV7-5 counts as a pseudogene. This CDR3 is 15 amino acids long. The CDR3 region is CVRSAPGQGDSPLHF. The DNA for the CDR3 is TGTGTCAGAAGCGCTCCGGGACAGGGAGATTCACCCCTCCACTTT.

The chain joins TRBV12-3 or TRBV12-4 to TRBJ1-4; D unclear. V gave up 3 bases and J gave up 6 bases, with 5 bases separating them. The CDR3 sequence is 12 residues long. In DNA form, the CDR3 reads TGTGCCAGCAGTTTGAGGCATGAAAAACTGTTTTTT. It translates to CASSLRHEKLFF.